This is a list of T cell receptor beta chains from one sample in a study of Graves' ophthalmopathy and Graves' hyperthyroidism. Each CDR3 protein is one row after TCRdb ran MiXCR on the multiplex PCR reads. Seen here are 350,000 or so distinct CDR3 sequences, roughly 16% observed once, and the top ten hold about 12%. Source material: peripheral blood. These receptors all stem from an adult man with Graves' ophthalmopathy. CDR3s include the opening cysteine and the closing phenylalanine or tryptophan. A D gene is named only where the DNA matches it firmly. Clone size is given for some rows only: seen once, a few or many times, or a class if the clone is expanded.

many	TRBV6-2/TRBV6-3	TRBJ2-7	TRBD2	CASTANRILAGAAYEQYF	TGTGCCAGCACCGCTAACCGAATACTAGCGGGGGCGGCCTACGAGCAGTACTTC
many	TRBV5-1	TRBJ2-7	TRBD1	CASSLTGGYEQYF	TGTGCCAGCAGTTTAACAGGGGGCTACGAGCAGTACTTC
many	TRBV12-3/TRBV12-4	TRBJ1-3	.	CASSQTGWVTIYF	TGTGCCAGCAGCCAGACGGGATGGGTCACCATATATTTT
.	TRBV6-1	TRBJ1-6	.	CASSEGRSRGDSPLHF	TGTGCCAGCAGTGAAGGCAGAAGTCGGGGTGATTCACCCCTCCACTTT
many	TRBV5-1	TRBJ2-7	TRBD1	CASSLFRGYEQYF	TGCGCCAGCAGCTTGTTCAGGGGGTACGAGCAGTACTTC
.	TRBV6-2/TRBV6-3	TRBJ2-7	.	CASSFLPTLEQCF	TGTGCCAGCAGTTTCCTACCGACGCTCGAGCAGTGCTTC
many	TRBV4-1	TRBJ2-7	TRBD1	CASSQGQGASYEQYF	TGCGCCAGCAGCCAAGGGCAGGGGGCCTCCTACGAGCAGTACTTC
many	TRBV6-1	TRBJ2-2	TRBD2	CASSAQTSGSLYTGELFF	TGTGCCAGCAGTGCCCAGACTAGCGGGAGTCTATATACCGGGGAGCTGTTTTTT
many	TRBV6-4	TRBJ1-1	TRBD1	CASKKPTGQIMNTEAFF	TGTGCCAGCAAGAAACCGACAGGGCAAATCATGAACACTGAAGCTTTCTTT
many	TRBV20-1	TRBJ2-2	.	CSALASNTGELFF	TGCAGTGCGCTCGCCTCCAACACCGGGGAGCTGTTTTTT
many	TRBV4-1	TRBJ1-2	.	CASSQVRGRFKGGYTF	TGCGCCAGCAGCCAAGTTCGGGGGAGGTTTAAGGGTGGCTACACCTTC
many	TRBV5-1	TRBJ2-7	.	CASSSRERGFREQYF	TGCGCCAGCAGCTCCCGGGAGCGCGGGTTTCGCGAGCAGTACTTC
many	TRBV27	TRBJ1-1	TRBD1	CASSLNQGAGVTEAFF	TGTGCCAGCAGTCTGAATCAGGGGGCCGGAGTCACTGAAGCTTTCTTT
many	TRBV6-2/TRBV6-3	TRBJ1-2	.	CASSRSRQGTYTF	TGTGCCAGCAGTCGGAGTCGTCAGGGAACCTACACCTTC
.	TRBV20-1	TRBJ1-1	.	CSARDLGRTEAFF	TGCAGTGCTAGAGATTTAGGTCGGACTGAAGCTTTCTTT
many	TRBV5-4	TRBJ2-7	TRBD1	CASSFIGDRGTHEQYF	TGTGCCAGCAGCTTTATTGGGGACAGGGGCACCCACGAGCAGTACTTC
once	TRBV6-2/TRBV6-3	TRBJ2-7	TRBD1	CASRGQGVREQYF	TGTGCCAGCAGGGGACAGGGGGTACGCGAGCAGTACTTC
many	TRBV5-6	TRBJ2-7	TRBD1	CASSTGQGWSEQYF	TGTGCCAGCAGCACGGGACAGGGCTGGAGCGAGCAGTACTTC
many	TRBV27	TRBJ2-5	TRBD2	CASSGGLAQETQYF	TGTGCCAGCAGTGGGGGACTAGCCCAAGAGACCCAGTACTTC
few	TRBV5-1	TRBJ2-7	.	CASSLRTGEVYEQYF	TGCGCCAGCAGCTTGCGGACGGGAGAGGTCTACGAGCAGTACTTC
many	TRBV29-1	TRBJ1-2	TRBD1	CSVGGSDRGNYGYTF	TGCAGCGTGGGAGGGTCGGACAGGGGGAACTATGGCTACACCTTC
many	TRBV4-2	TRBJ2-7	.	CASSQDLNDEQYF	TGTGCCAGCAGCCAAGACCTCAATGACGAGCAGTACTTC
many	TRBV5-6	TRBJ2-7	.	CASTPGPSSYEQYF	TGTGCCAGCACCCCAGGCCCGAGCTCCTACGAGCAGTACTTC
.	TRBV20-1	TRBJ1-2	TRBD1	CSARDDRVHYGYTF	TGCAGTGCTAGAGATGACAGGGTACACTATGGCTACACCTTC
many	TRBV12-3/TRBV12-4	TRBJ1-2	TRBD1	CASSPGTAVGCTF	TGTGCCAGCAGTCCGGGGACAGCAGTTGGCTGCACCTTC
many	TRBV6-5	TRBJ1-2	TRBD1	CASSPGTGIYGYTF	TGTGCCAGCAGTCCGGGGACAGGAATCTATGGCTACACCTTC
few	TRBV30	TRBJ2-2	.	CAWSVKRGNTGELFF	TGTGCCTGGAGTGTGAAGAGGGGGAACACCGGGGAGCTGTTTTTT
many	TRBV19	TRBJ1-3	.	CASKVLGFGNTIYF	TGTGCCAGTAAAGTATTGGGGTTTGGAAACACCATATATTTT
.	TRBV11-2	TRBJ2-5	.	CASRPPEGGGGETQYF	TGTGCCAGCAGGCCGCCAGAGGGGGGAGGTGGGGAGACCCAGTACTTC
.	TRBV7-8	TRBJ2-6	.	CASSLAGRASSGANVLTF	TGTGCCAGCAGCTTAGCGGGCAGGGCGAGCTCTGGGGCCAACGTCCTGACTTTC
.	TRBV29-1	TRBJ1-2	.	CSVEDPKGGPGGYTF	TGCAGCGTTGAAGATCCTAAGGGAGGGCCAGGCGGCTACACCTTC
many	TRBV7-2	TRBJ2-5	TRBD1	CASSLMGQGARETQYF	TGTGCCAGCAGCTTAATGGGACAGGGGGCCCGAGAGACCCAGTACTTC
.	TRBV7-8	TRBJ1-1	.	CASSPGRSTEAFF	TGTGCCAGCAGCCCCGGGAGATCTACTGAAGCTTTCTTT
many	TRBV20-1	TRBJ2-2	TRBD2	CSARDRSAGGDTGELFF	TGCAGTGCTAGAGATCGCTCGGCGGGGGGTGACACCGGGGAGCTGTTTTTT
many	TRBV6-2/TRBV6-3	TRBJ1-1	.	CASSSGTFWTEAFF	TGTGCCAGCAGTTCGGGGACTTTCTGGACTGAAGCTTTCTTT
many	TRBV7-2	TRBJ1-2	.	CASSQTVNYGYTF	TGTGCCAGCAGCCAGACAGTTAACTATGGCTACACCTTC
many	TRBV6-5	TRBJ2-5	.	CASSYSGETQYF	TGTGCCAGCAGTTACTCGGGGGAGACCCAGTACTTC
many	TRBV19	TRBJ1-2	.	CASSRTEKTITF	TGTGCCAGTAGTAGAACAGAGAAAACCATCACCTTC
many	TRBV11-2	TRBJ1-2	TRBD1	CASSLDRATLANYGYTF	TGTGCCAGCAGCCTTGACAGGGCCACTTTAGCTAACTATGGCTACACCTTC
many	TRBV5-1	TRBJ1-5	.	CASSPGQINQPQHF	TGCGCCAGCAGCCCCGGACAGATCAATCAGCCCCAGCATTTT
many	TRBV6-1	TRBJ2-7	TRBD2	CASSGGTSGHHEQYF	TGTGCCAGCAGTGGAGGGACTAGCGGGCACCACGAGCAGTACTTC
few	TRBV28	TRBJ2-4	TRBD1	CASSSRDRGRVAKNIQYF	TGTGCCAGCAGTTCCCGGGACAGGGGGCGGGTGGCCAAAAACATTCAGTACTTC
few	TRBV3-1	TRBJ2-7	.	CASSPERNSYEQYF	TGTGCCAGCAGCCCAGAGCGGAACTCCTACGAGCAGTACTTC
many	TRBV5-1	TRBJ2-7	TRBD1	CASSLSTGGAIYEQYF	TGCGCCAGCAGCTTATCGACAGGGGGCGCGATCTACGAGCAGTACTTC